A selection of T cell receptor beta chains follows, all from one sample in a study of OX40 agonist ivuxolimab in advanced cancers. Profiling relied on immunoSEQ multiplex PCR, and the TCRdb table lists in-frame clones only, not all of them. The repertoire holds over 100,000 clones, with 93% as singletons. The source was CD4+ or CD8+ T cells sorted from blood, collected in a trial of the OX40 agonist ivuxolimab. The receptors were gathered from an adult with an advanced solid tumor such as melanoma, head and neck, liver or kidney cancer. Both conserved end residues are part of each CDR3. The D gene is left open where the match is weak. For some rows the clone size is stated as once, few or many, or as a class when expanded; others skip it.

V: TRBV6-5; D: NA; J: TRBJ1-4; size: NA; DNA: TGTGCCAGCTCAGACGCAACTAATGAAAAACTGTTTTTT; CDR3: CASSDATNEKLFF
V: TRBV6-9; D: NA; J: TRBJ1-5; size: NA; DNA: TGTGCCAGCAGTACACAGGAGCCCCAGCATTTT; CDR3: CASSTQEPQHF
V: TRBV28; D: NA; J: TRBJ1-2; size: NA; DNA: TGTGCCAGCAGTTTATTGGTTAACGGCTACACCTTC; CDR3: CASSLLVNGYTF
V: TRBV25-1; D: TRBD1; J: TRBJ2-7; size: NA; DNA: TGTGCCAGCAGGGGACAGCACCTACCCTACGAGCAGTACTTC; CDR3: CASRGQHLPYEQYF
V: TRBV11-1; D: TRBD2; J: TRBJ2-7; size: NA; DNA: TGTGCCAGCAGCTTAATCTCCGGGACTAGCGGCTACTCCTACGAGCAGTACTTC; CDR3: CASSLISGTSGYSYEQYF
V: TRBV10-3; D: TRBD2; J: TRBJ2-1; size: NA; DNA: TGTGCCATCAGTGTGGCTAGCGGGGGGGCCTACAATGAGCAGTTCTTC; CDR3: CAISVASGGAYNEQFF
V: TRBV4-2; D: NA; J: TRBJ1-1; size: NA; DNA: TGTGCCAGCAGCCAAGGGGCAGGACCTATGAACACTGAAGCTTTCTTT; CDR3: CASSQGAGPMNTEAFF
V: TRBV9; D: NA; J: TRBJ2-3; size: NA; DNA: TGTGCCAGCAGTGAGCTGGAGGGCGCGGGAGATACGCAGTATTTT; CDR3: CASSELEGAGDTQYF
V: TRBV6-5; D: NA; J: TRBJ1-3; size: NA; DNA: TGTGCCAGCAGTGATCCGGGCCAAGTAAACACCATATATTTT; CDR3: CASSDPGQVNTIYF
V: TRBV11-2; D: NA; J: TRBJ2-2; size: NA; DNA: TGTGCCAGCAGCTTAGTCACAGCGAACACCGGGGAGCTGTTTTTT; CDR3: CASSLVTANTGELFF
V: TRBV6-6; D: NA; J: TRBJ1-2; size: NA; DNA: TGTGCCAGCAGCCTTCGGGTTTCCCTCTATGGCTACACCTTC; CDR3: CASSLRVSLYGYTF
V: TRBV7-9; D: TRBD1; J: TRBJ1-3; size: NA; DNA: TGTGCCAGCAGCACGGACAGGGGGCTATTTGGAAACACCATATATTTT; CDR3: CASSTDRGLFGNTIYF
V: TRBV7-9; D: TRBD1; J: TRBJ2-7; size: NA; DNA: TGTGCCAGCTCTCCGGGACAGTTATCCTACGAGCAGTACTTC; CDR3: CASSPGQLSYEQYF
V: TRBV5-1; D: NA; J: TRBJ1-5; size: NA; DNA: TGCGCCAGCAGCTTGGATCAGGGTGGGGGTCAGCCCCAGCATTTT; CDR3: CASSLDQGGGQPQHF
V: TRBV7-9; D: NA; J: TRBJ2-5; size: NA; DNA: TGTGCCAGCAGCTTATCAGGAAACATCCAAGAGACCCAGTACTTC; CDR3: CASSLSGNIQETQYF
V: TRBV2; D: NA; J: TRBJ2-7; size: NA; DNA: TGTGCCAGCGTGTATGCAGGGGGGAGCTCCTACGAGCAGTACTTC; CDR3: CASVYAGGSSYEQYF
V: TRBV2; D: TRBD2; J: TRBJ2-1; size: NA; DNA: TGTGCCAGCACAGTGGGGACTAGCGGGAGCTATGAGCAGTTCTTC; CDR3: CASTVGTSGSYEQFF
V: TRBV7-8; D: NA; J: TRBJ2-1; size: NA; DNA: TGTGCCAGCAGCTTAAGCCCCACTAGCCTCAGGCCCTACAATGAGCAGTTCTTC; CDR3: CASSLSPTSLRPYNEQFF
V: TRBV4-1; D: NA; J: TRBJ2-2; size: NA; DNA: TGCGCCAGCAGCCAAGGCGGGTCTAGCGCGGCGAACACCGGGGAGCTGTTTTTT; CDR3: CASSQGGSSAANTGELFF
V: TRBV7-2; D: TRBD1; J: TRBJ2-5; size: NA; DNA: TGTGCCAGCAGCCTTTCGGGGACAGGGCCCGAGACCCAGTACTTC; CDR3: CASSLSGTGPETQYF
V: TRBV7-9; D: TRBD1; J: TRBJ2-1; size: NA; DNA: TGTGCCAGCAGCCTGGAGGGGACAGGGGGTCGAAATGAGCAGTTCTTC; CDR3: CASSLEGTGGRNEQFF
V: TRBV9; D: NA; J: TRBJ1-4; size: NA; DNA: TGTGCCAGCAGTCGTCCCGGGTCTGGGCATGAAAAACTGTTTTTT; CDR3: CASSRPGSGHEKLFF
V: TRBV9; D: NA; J: TRBJ2-1; size: NA; DNA: TGTGCCAGCAGCGTGGGGCAGAGTGAGCAGTTCTTC; CDR3: CASSVGQSEQFF
V: TRBV6-6; D: NA; J: TRBJ2-2; size: NA; DNA: TGTGCCAGCCGTTGGAGGGAGAACACCGGGGAGCTGTTTTTT; CDR3: CASRWRENTGELFF
V: TRBV18; D: NA; J: TRBJ2-2; size: NA; DNA: TGTGCCAGCTCACCGACAGCCCCGAACACCGGGGAGCTGTTTTTT; CDR3: CASSPTAPNTGELFF
V: TRBV29-1; D: NA; J: TRBJ2-1; size: NA; DNA: TGCAGCGTTGGTTGGCGGGGCAATGAGCAGTTCTTC; CDR3: CSVGWRGNEQFF
V: TRBV19; D: TRBD2; J: TRBJ2-1; size: NA; DNA: TGTGCCAGTAGTCCACCCTTCGTCGCGGGAGGGCCCTACAATGAGCAGTTCTTC; CDR3: CASSPPFVAGGPYNEQFF
V: TRBV6-5; D: TRBD1; J: TRBJ2-2; size: NA; DNA: TGTGCCAGCAGTCCGGGACAGGGGAGGACCGGGGAGCTGTTTTTT; CDR3: CASSPGQGRTGELFF
V: TRBV6-5; D: TRBD1; J: TRBJ2-1; size: NA; DNA: TGTGCCAGCAGTTACAGACAGGGAATCAATGAGCAGTTCTTC; CDR3: CASSYRQGINEQFF
V: TRBV18; D: NA; J: TRBJ1-2; size: NA; DNA: TGTGCCAGCTCACCATCTCTCCGTCCCCAGGGCGGCTACACCTTC; CDR3: CASSPSLRPQGGYTF
V: TRBV18; D: NA; J: TRBJ1-5; size: NA; DNA: TGTGCCAGCTCACCGGGCGGCACCAATCAGCCCCAGCATTTT; CDR3: CASSPGGTNQPQHF
V: TRBV9; D: TRBD2; J: TRBJ2-2; size: NA; DNA: TGTGCCAGCAGCTCCGGGACTAGAGAGACCGGGGAGCTGTTTTTT; CDR3: CASSSGTRETGELFF
V: TRBV28; D: NA; J: TRBJ1-2; size: NA; DNA: TGTGCCAGCAGCCGGGCGACTGGCTACACCTTC; CDR3: CASSRATGYTF
V: TRBV7-2; D: TRBD1; J: TRBJ2-2; size: NA; DNA: TGTGCCAGCAGCGGACAGGTTCGGAACACCGGGGAGCTGTTTTTT; CDR3: CASSGQVRNTGELFF
V: TRBV18; D: NA; J: TRBJ2-2; size: NA; DNA: TGTGCCAGCTCACCAGACCAGGGGCGAGGGACCGGGGAGCTGTTTTTT; CDR3: CASSPDQGRGTGELFF
V: TRBV28; D: NA; J: TRBJ1-1; size: NA; DNA: TGTGCCAGCAGTCTCTCGACAAGAATGAACACTGAAGCTTTCTTT; CDR3: CASSLSTRMNTEAFF
V: TRBV5-1; D: TRBD1; J: TRBJ1-4; size: NA; DNA: TGCGCCAGCAGCTCCGGGACAGGGGAAGAAAAACTGTTTTTT; CDR3: CASSSGTGEEKLFF
V: TRBV4-1; D: NA; J: TRBJ1-1; size: NA; DNA: TGCGCCAGCAGCCAAGATGCGAAAAGGCCAGGCGACACTGAAGCTTTCTTT; CDR3: CASSQDAKRPGDTEAFF
V: TRBV6-5; D: TRBD1; J: TRBJ1-1; size: once; DNA: TGTGCCAGCAGTCTGGGACAGCGAGCTTTCTTT; CDR3: CASSLGQRAFF
V: TRBV4-3; D: TRBD2; J: TRBJ2-7; size: few; DNA: TGCGCCAGCAGCCAAGATGGAGCGGGAGGCGGCTACGAGCAGTACTTC; CDR3: CASSQDGAGGGYEQYF
V: TRBV11-3; D: NA; J: TRBJ2-4; size: once; DNA: TGTGCCAGCAGCTTAGGTCCCCAAGGGATAAAATACTTC; CDR3: CASSLGPQGIKYF
V: TRBV7-8; D: NA; J: TRBJ2-3; size: NA; DNA: TGTGCCAGCAGCCGTCAGGGAGTACCCACAGATACGCAGTATTTT; CDR3: CASSRQGVPTDTQYF
V: TRBV25-1; D: NA; J: TRBJ1-4; size: NA; DNA: TGTGCCAGCAGGAAACAGGGACGGGATGAAAAACTGTTTTTT; CDR3: CASRKQGRDEKLFF
V: TRBV6-5; D: NA; J: TRBJ1-4; size: NA; DNA: TGTGCCAGCACAGGGGTAGGGGAAAAACTGTTTTTT; CDR3: CASTGVGEKLFF
V: TRBV7-7; D: NA; J: TRBJ1-1; size: NA; DNA: TGTGCCAGCAGCTTAGCGGAAGGGACTGAAGCTTTCTTT; CDR3: CASSLAEGTEAFF